The 21 T cell receptor beta chains presented below share a single source sample, sequenced in a study of blood T cell repertoires in COVID-19 (TCRdb year 2020). The method was the immunoSEQ multiplex PCR assay. Sourced from immuneACCESS, this table was stored by TCRdb with only in-frame sequences that have V and J called. A share of the clones is absent; for the studies checked, an unresolved V gene accounts for under half, and the remainder has no known explanation. The sample includes hundreds of thousands of clones, with 70% to 85% observed a single time. About 1.9% of the sample is held by the ten biggest clonotypes. The material sequenced was peripheral blood. These receptors all stem from a woman aged 80 or over with acute or convalescent COVID-19.

This rearrangement joins TRBV6-5 to TRBJ1-1; 10 nucleotides match TRBD1. CDR1 and CDR2 (germline): MNHEY, SVGAGI. V trimming: 0 bases; J trimming: 5 bases; junction bases outside the gene matches: 3. The length of the CDR3 is 15 residues. CDR3 bases: TGTGCCAGCAGTTACTCGGGACAGGGGAGGACTGAAGCTTTCTTT. Its protein is CASSYSGQGRTEAFF.

J is TRBJ1-2 and V is TRBV7-9; TRBD1 is a possible D gene (5 bases). V was pared by 5 bases and J by 5 bases, with 18 bases between. The V gene's germline CDR1 is SEHNR and CDR2 FQNEAQ (reference sequence). The CDR3 has 15 amino acids. The CDR3 nucleotides are TGTGCCAGCAGCCGGGTTCCAGGGTTATTATATGGCTACACCTTC. This translates into CASSRVPGLLYGYTF.

V gene TRBV9 combines with J gene TRBJ2-2, with TRBD2 matching 15 bases. The CDR3 runs to 18 residues. Germline CDR1 is SGDLS and CDR2 is YYNGEE. The V and J ends lost 2 bases and 4 bases, in that order; junction bases with no gene match: 6. This CDR3 reads CASSVGLAGGLGTGELFF. CDR3 DNA sequence: TGTGCCAGCAGCGTCGGACTAGCGGGAGGGCTTGGCACCGGGGAGCTGTTTTTT.

The chain employs TRBV4-3 and TRBJ2-1; TRBD2 is a possible D gene (6 bases). Germline V lookup: CDR1 LGHNA, CDR2 YSLEER. Trimming shortened V by 0 bases and J by 4 bases, and 10 bases separated the two germline ends. The CDR3 sequence is 15 residues long. CDR3 sequence (DNA): TGCGCCAGCAGCCAAGAGGCTAGCGATTACAATGAGCAGTTCTTC. Translated: CASSQEASDYNEQFF.

This chain connects TRBV6-2 or TRBV6-3 to TRBJ1-2, with a tentative D call TRBD1 (5 bases). Germline V gene lookup returns CDR1 MNHEY and CDR2 SVGEGT. The CDR3 runs to 16 residues. Trimming shortened V by 4 bases and J by 4 bases, and 19 bases separated the two germline ends. The CDR3 reads CASSSGHRTGGYGYTF. The CDR3 coding sequence is TGTGCCAGCAGTTCGGGCCACCGAACAGGTGGCTATGGCTACACCTTC.

As for this clone: A read error may account for a junction end that differs from germline. The chain couples TRBV28 to TRBJ2-2, with TRBD2 matching 9 bases. CDR3 size: 14 residues. Per the germline V gene, CDR1 is MDHEN and CDR2 is SYDVKM. Here the CDR3 DNA reads TGCCAGTCGGGCGGGAGGGTAACACCCGGGGAGCTGTTTTTT. Protein sequence: CQSGGRVTPGELFF.

The rearrangement links TRBV25-1 to TRBJ2-5, with TRBD2 matching 7 bases. V lost 2 bases to trimming and J lost 7 bases; unmatched junction nucleotides: 13. The CDR3 consists of 16 residues. Germline V gene data show CDR1 as MGHDK and CDR2 as SYGVNS. The CDR3 nucleotides are TGTGCCAGCAGTGAACCCGGGAGGCAGAGGGCGGGGACCCAGTACTTC. The encoded protein is CASSEPGRQRAGTQYF.

The J gene is TRBJ1-1, the V gene TRBV11-2; D is uncertain. Germline V gene data show CDR1 as SGHAT and CDR2 as FQNNGV. This CDR3 contains 16 residues. V shed 8 bases and J shed 1 base, with 20 bases lying between them. CDR3 region: CASGLRPTAWNTEAFF. The CDR3 coding sequence is TGTGCCAGCGGACTCCGGCCCACCGCGTGGAACACTGAAGCTTTCTTT.

V is TRBV9 and J is TRBJ1-4, with a possible D match to TRBD1 (5 bases). The germline V gene encodes CDR1 SGDLS and CDR2 YYNGEE. V shed 4 bases and J shed 5 bases, with 12 bases lying between them. The length of the CDR3 is 14 residues. The CDR3 protein is CASSPGLGNEKLFF. In nucleotides, the CDR3 is TGTGCCAGCAGCCCGGGACTTGGGAATGAAAAACTGTTTTTT.

This clone was detected only once. V and J are TRBV7-9 and TRBJ2-7; D is undetermined. The CDR3 extends over 15 amino acids. CDR1 is SEHNR and CDR2 is FQNEAQ in the germline V gene (reference sequence). Trimming removed 1 base from V and 2 bases from J, with 12 bases in between. In nucleotides, the CDR3 is TGTGCCAGCAGCTTAGGGTCGGTGCTACCCTACGAGCAGTACTTC. It yields the protein CASSLGSVLPYEQYF.

Here the CDR3 reads CASSLAQGGNEKLFF. The CDR3 DNA follows: TGTGCCAGCAGCTTAGCCCAGGGGGGTAATGAAAAACTGTTTTTT. The rearrangement joins TRBV7-2 to TRBJ1-4; 7 bases fit TRBD1. This CDR3 comprises 15 residues. The junction had 2 bases not matched to a gene; V was cut back by 0 bases and J by 4 bases. CDR1 is SGHTA and CDR2 is FQGNSA in the germline V gene.

The V gene is TRBV7-6, the J gene TRBJ1-1; no firm D call. The CDR3 loop spans 14 amino acids. Germline lookup yields CDR1 SGHVS and CDR2 FNYEAQ. V lost 5 bases to trimming and J lost 1 base, with 11 bases between them. The CDR3 nucleotides read TGTGCCAGCAGCAAGGACTCGGGGAACACTGAAGCTTTCTTT. It codes for CASSKDSGNTEAFF.

This clone was seen a single time. The rearrangement uses TRBV9 and TRBJ2-5, with D possibly matching TRBD2 (7 bases). The CDR3 totals 17 residues. CDR1 is SGDLS and CDR2 is YYNGEE in the germline V gene. Trimming shortened V by 4 bases and J by 5 bases, and 24 bases separated the two germline ends. The CDR3 nucleotides read TGTGCCAGCAGCCTCAGCCCTAGGGGGGGAGTTTGGGAGACCCAGTACTTC. Protein product: CASSLSPRGGVWETQYF.

The V call is TRBV20-1, the J call TRBJ2-3; D is ambiguous. Germline values: CDR1 DFQATT, CDR2 SNEGSKA (reference sequence). This CDR3 comprises 14 residues. V was pared by 3 bases and J by 0 bases, with 10 bases between. The CDR3 sequence: CSASRLRSTDTQYF. CDR3 sequence (DNA): TGCAGTGCTAGTCGTCTCCGGAGCACAGATACGCAGTATTTT.

The chain links TRBV2 to TRBJ2-2, with a tentative D call TRBD2 (6 bases). V lost 5 bases to trimming and J lost 4 bases, with 14 bases between them. The germline V gene encodes CDR1 SNHLY and CDR2 FYNNEI. The CDR3 totals 15 residues. The CDR3 loop is CASSKAGRSTGELFF. In nucleotides, the CDR3 is TGTGCCAGCAGTAAGGCGGGACGAAGCACCGGGGAGCTGTTTTTT.

The V gene is TRBV2, the J gene TRBJ1-1; 8 positions match TRBD1. Losses at the gene ends were 4 bases for V and 0 bases for J; bases not matched to a gene: 4. Germline V lookup: CDR1 SNHLY, CDR2 FYNNEI. The CDR3 is made up of 15 amino acids. The CDR3 loop is CASSVDRAMNTEAFF. CDR3 bases: TGTGCCAGCAGTGTGGACAGGGCGATGAACACTGAAGCTTTCTTT.

CDR3 nucleotide sequence: TGTGCCAGCAGTTACTCGGGGCAGGGCACAGATACGCAGTATTTT. Amino acid sequence: CASSYSGQGTDTQYF. J is TRBJ2-3 and V is TRBV6-6; TRBD1 is a possible D gene (5 bases). The germline gives CDR1 MNHNY, CDR2 SVGAGI (reference sequence). The CDR3 contains 15 residues. Trimming removed 0 bases at V and 1 base at J, with 8 bases between.

This clone has more than one count but fewer than ten. The V gene is TRBV4-3, the J gene TRBJ1-2; TRBD1 agrees at 11 bases. V lost 0 bases, J lost 5 bases, and 8 bases stayed unmatched. Germline V lookup: CDR1 LGHNA, CDR2 YSLEER. There are 17 residues in the CDR3. This CDR3 reads CASSQDYGQGARYGYTF. CDR3 DNA: TGCGCCAGCAGCCAAGATTATGGACAGGGGGCGCGGTATGGCTACACCTTC.

This rearrangement joins TRBV29-1 to TRBJ1-2; 8 nucleotides line up with TRBD1. CDR1 and CDR2 (germline): SQVTM, ANQGSEA. The CDR3 runs to 14 residues. Trimming cost V 6 bases and J 4 bases; bases outside gene matches: 10. CDR3 protein: CSVGYRDRSYGYTF. The CDR3, as DNA: TGCAGCGTCGGTTACAGGGACAGGTCCTATGGCTACACCTTC.

The sample holds a few counts of this clone. The genes are TRBV3-1 (or the pseudogene TRBV3-2) and TRBJ2-3; 9 bases match TRBD2. Germline assignment: CDR1 LGHDT and CDR2 YNNKEL (reference sequence). With V trimmed by 5 bases and J by 3 bases, 3 bases remained unmatched. This CDR3 spans 14 amino acids. Here the CDR3 reads CASSYGLATDTQYF. The CDR3, as DNA: TGTGCCAGCAGCTACGGACTAGCGACAGATACGCAGTATTTT.

The rearrangement links TRBV4-2 to TRBJ2-5, with 9 bases fitting TRBD1. Germline CDR1 is LGHNA and CDR2 is YNFKEQ. V shed 1 base, J shed 5 bases, and the junction held 5 bases outside the gene matches. The CDR3 consists of 15 residues. CDR3 bases: TGTGCCAGCAGCCAAGCACAGGGGGCCGGGGAGACCCAGTACTTC. Protein product: CASSQAQGAGETQYF.